The 19 T cell receptor beta chains given below trace back to one sample, sequenced in a study of T cells in Graves' hyperthyroidism and ophthalmopathy. What was amplified from RNA transcripts were TCR beta CDR3 regions. TCR CDR3 regions were first amplified by RT-PCR with HTBI primers. One entry per CDR3 protein results from TCRdb running MiXCR on the multiplex PCR reads. The sample has some 350,000 distinct CDR3 sequences, about 25% seen once. The sample comprised blood. The receptors here all came from a man aged 50 to 60 with Graves' hyperthyroidism.

This clonotype came up a few times. The V call is TRBV27, the J call TRBJ2-1, with D tentatively TRBD1 (6 bases). Germline V gene data show CDR1 as MNHEY and CDR2 as SMNVEV (reference sequence). Trimming shortened V by 3 bases and J by 2 bases, and 17 bases separated the two germline ends. The length of the CDR3 is 17 residues. This CDR3 is CASSFLDRSGTYNEQFF. The CDR3 nucleotides read TGTGCCAGCAGTTTCCTTGACAGGTCCGGAACCTACAATGAGCAGTTCTTC.

The chain uses TRBV19 and TRBJ1-2; TRBD1 matches 10 bases. V shed 8 bases, J shed 7 bases, and the junction held 7 bases outside the gene matches. The germline CDR1 and CDR2 sequences are LNHDA and SQIVND (reference sequence). The CDR3 has 13 residues. In DNA, the CDR3 is TGTGCCAGTCAAACCCGGGACAGGGGTGGCTACACCTTC. This gives the protein CASQTRDRGGYTF.

The rearrangement uses TRBV7-3 and TRBJ2-7, with 10 bases fitting TRBD2. With 0 bases clipped from V and 3 bases from J, the junction kept 5 bases outside the gene matches. The CDR3 has 16 residues. From germline, CDR1 is SGHTA and CDR2 FQGTGA. CDR3 amino acids: CASSLTFTSGVYEQYF. The DNA of the CDR3 is TGTGCCAGCAGCTTAACGTTTACTAGCGGGGTCTACGAGCAGTACTTC.

In this sample, this clonotype turned up many times. The CDR3 here is CASSLSGTAYEQYF. DNA of the CDR3: TGTGCCAGCAGCCTCAGCGGGACAGCCTACGAGCAGTACTTC. The V call is TRBV11-2, the J call TRBJ2-7; D might be TRBD1 or TRBD2, each matching 7 bases. The germline V and J ends were trimmed by 5 bases and 2 bases, with 13 bases remaining between them. From germline, CDR1 is SGHAT and CDR2 FQNNGV. The CDR3 has 14 residues.

In this sample, this clonotype turned up a few times. The V gene is TRBV28, the J gene TRBJ1-1; TRBD1 aligns across 8 bases. The CDR3 length is 18 residues. Germline V gene data show CDR1 as MDHEN and CDR2 as SYDVKM. The trim removed 5 bases at V and 4 bases at J, leaving 18 bases unmatched. DNA of the CDR3: TGTGCCAGCAGTCTCCCCCGGGACAGGATGTTAGCCGGCACTGAAGCTTTCTTT. This gives the protein CASSLPRDRMLAGTEAFF.

This clonotype was seen a handful of times. V usage is TRBV6-6 and J usage is TRBJ2-1, with D tentatively TRBD2 (6 bases). From germline, CDR1 is MNHNY and CDR2 SVGAGI (reference sequence). The ends were cut back, 2 bases at V and 2 bases at J, with 10 bases in the middle. CDR3 length: 15 residues. DNA for the CDR3: TGTGCCAGCAGTTACCGGGAGAGCCCCTACAATGAGCAGTTCTTC. This sequence encodes CASSYRESPYNEQFF.

This clonotype was recorded a few times. The gene calls are TRBV18 and TRBJ2-7; 9 bases align to TRBD2. Germline CDR1 and CDR2: KGHSH and LQKENI. CDR3 length: 15 amino acids. V shed 4 bases, J shed 9 bases, and the junction held 13 bases outside the gene matches. The CDR3 DNA reads TGTGCCAGCTCACTAGCGGGAGCCCGCTCAGGAGGGCAGTACTTC. This codes for CASSLAGARSGGQYF.

The rearrangement joins TRBV28 to TRBJ2-2; 10 bases map to TRBD2. This CDR3 has 15 residues. Per the germline V gene, CDR1 is MDHEN and CDR2 is SYDVKM. V lost 9 bases to trimming and J lost 7 bases; unmatched junction nucleotides: 11. This CDR3 reads CASRSGRAYIGELFF. CDR3 bases: TGTGCCAGTCGAAGCGGGAGGGCCTACATCGGGGAGCTGTTTTTT.

The chain links TRBV19 to TRBJ2-2, with D perhaps matching TRBD2 (7 bases). The length of the CDR3 is 15 residues. The V gene's germline CDR1 is LNHDA and CDR2 SQIVND (reference sequence). Trimming took 7 bases from V and 5 from J, leaving 17 bases between them. This chain's CDR3 is CASTSLGGRTGELFF. CDR3 DNA sequence: TGTGCCAGTACATCCCTCGGGGGGCGAACCGGGGAGCTGTTTTTT.

To note about this clonotype: A much larger clone differs from this one at a single base, so this may be a read error. The chain is built from TRBV12-3 or TRBV12-4 and TRBJ1-1; D not certain. The CDR3 sequence is 12 residues long. V was cut by 6 bases and J by 3 bases, with 8 bases left in between. CDR3 sequence reads: CASRTLDTEAFF. The CDR3 coding sequence is TGTGCCAGCAGGACTCTGGACACTGAAGCTTTCTTT.

The chain employs TRBV13 and TRBJ2-5, with 8 bases fitting TRBD2. Germline CDR1 is PRHDT and CDR2 is FYEKMQ (reference sequence). The CDR3 runs 14 residues. V shed 3 bases and J 5 bases; nucleotides not matched to a gene: 5. CDR3 residues: CASSFRRGGETQYF. CDR3 nucleotide sequence: TGTGCCAGCAGCTTTAGACGGGGGGGGGAGACCCAGTACTTC.

In this sample, this clonotype turned up once. The chain links TRBV3-1 to TRBJ2-7; 8 bases align to TRBD2. Germline values: CDR1 LGHDT, CDR2 YNNKEL (reference sequence). The CDR3 is 15 residues long. V lost 4 bases and J lost 4; bases outside the gene matches: 9. DNA of the CDR3: TGTGCCAGCAGCCCGAGGCGAGCGGGAGAATACGAGCAGTACTTC. It encodes CASSPRRAGEYEQYF.

The CDR3 protein is CASSPTPAPWETQYF. DNA for the CDR3: TGCGCCAGCAGCCCGACGCCTGCACCATGGGAGACCCAGTACTTC. J is TRBJ2-5 and V is TRBV4-1, with no clear D. V was trimmed by 4 bases and J by 5 bases, leaving 17 bases between them. The CDR3 is 15 residues long. Germline V gene lookup returns CDR1 MGHRA and CDR2 YSYEKL.

The CDR3 protein is CASQTGTSSTGELFF. CDR3 in DNA: TGTGCCAGCCAAACCGGGACTAGTTCCACCGGGGAGCTGTTTTTT. The chain couples TRBV11-3 to TRBJ2-2; 8 nucleotides match TRBD2. The germline V gene has CDR1 SGHNT and CDR2 YENEEA. The J segment lost 4 bases and the V segment lost 8 bases, leaving 9 bases of the junction unmatched. This CDR3 is built from 15 residues.

This clonotype was seen a handful of times. The CDR3 does not end in the conserved phenylalanine or tryptophan, so this is likely a read error. The DNA of the CDR3 is TGTGCCAGCACCCGGGACAGGAGCACAGATACGCAGTATCTT. Amino acid sequence: CASTRDRSTDTQYL. The chain carries TRBV2 and TRBJ2-3; TRBD1 matches 8 bases. The V and J ends lost 7 bases and 0 bases, in that order; junction bases with no gene match: 3. Germline assignment: CDR1 SNHLY and CDR2 FYNNEI. The CDR3 length is 14 residues.

The rearrangement links TRBV5-5 to TRBJ2-5, with D perhaps being TRBD1 or TRBD2 (5 bases each). Germline V gene lookup returns CDR1 SGHKS and CDR2 YYEKEE (reference sequence). Trimming pared 1 base from V and 1 base from J, leaving 11 bases between. The CDR3 covers 15 residues. CDR3 in amino acids: CASSLSWGTQETQYF. CDR3 DNA: TGTGCCAGCAGCTTGAGTTGGGGGACCCAAGAGACCCAGTACTTC.

With regard to this clonotype: A much larger clonotype is one base distant, so this may be a read error. The chain links TRBV7-9 to TRBJ2-7, with 11 bases that match TRBD2. From germline, CDR1 is SEHNR and CDR2 FQNEAQ (reference sequence). This CDR3 region has 14 residues. The CDR3 protein is CPSSLGTSGYEQYF. DNA for the CDR3: TGTCCCAGCAGCTTAGGGACTAGCGGCTACGAGCAGTACTTC.

This clonotype was found a few times. The chain has TRBV28 and TRBJ1-5, with a weak D call TRBD1 (5 bases). Deletions cut 5 bases from V and 9 bases from J, with 11 bases between. Germline CDR1 and CDR2: MDHEN and SYDVKM. CDR3 length: 12 residues. The CDR3 sequence: CASSLGAPPQHF. The CDR3 DNA reads as TGTGCCAGCAGTCTCGGGGCTCCGCCCCAGCATTTT.

This chain links TRBV20-1 with TRBJ2-7, with TRBD2 matching 10 bases. Trimming cost V 3 bases and J 7 bases; bases outside gene matches: 12. Germline V lookup: CDR1 DFQATT, CDR2 SNEGSKA (reference sequence). CDR3 size: 15 residues. CDR3 loop: CSASPPASGSKEQYF. CDR3 coding DNA: TGCAGTGCTAGCCCGCCGGCTAGCGGGAGTAAGGAGCAGTACTTC.